The 6 T cell receptor beta chains presented below share a single source sample, sequenced in a study of T cell responses to AZD1222 COVID-19 vaccine. Only in-frame clones appear in the TCRdb table, and some are missing; sequencing was by immunoSEQ multiplex PCR. The table records approximately 65,000 clones, approximately 80% of them present only once. The source material was peripheral blood, sampled on day 0 of AZD1222 vaccination. Receptors were obtained from an adult in good health.

V usage is TRBV19 and J usage is TRBJ1-5; 9 bases fit TRBD1. This CDR3 spans 15 amino acids. V was pared by 10 bases and J by 0 bases, with 7 bases of the junction left unmatched. The germline V gene has CDR1 LNHDA and CDR2 SQIVND (reference sequence). The CDR3 loop reads CATRDRVYSNQPQHF. CDR3 nucleotide sequence: TGTGCCACCCGGGACAGGGTTTATAGCAATCAGCCCCAGCATTTT.

J is TRBJ2-3 and V is TRBV7-2; 11 bases align to TRBD2. This CDR3 comprises 15 residues. The germline CDR1 and CDR2 sequences are SGHTA and FQGNSA. The V gene end was trimmed by 3 bases and the J gene end by 8 bases; junction bases not matched to a gene: 7. The chain's CDR3 is CASSFETSGEGTQYF. In DNA form, the CDR3 reads TGTGCCAGCAGCTTTGAGACTAGCGGGGAGGGTACGCAGTATTTT.

The rearrangement joins TRBV2 to TRBJ1-5; 8 nucleotides line up with TRBD1. The CDR3 spans 17 residues. V trimming: 5 bases; J trimming: 1 base; junction bases outside the gene matches: 10. Germline values: CDR1 SNHLY, CDR2 FYNNEI. The CDR3 DNA sequence: TGTGCCAGCAGTACCCCCCAGGGGGCCGGGAGCAATCAGCCCCAGCATTTT. Translating it yields CASSTPQGAGSNQPQHF.

The genes are TRBV5-1 and TRBJ2-3; 12 positions agree with TRBD2. This CDR3 region has 16 residues. The germline gives CDR1 SGHRS, CDR2 YFSETQ. The J segment lost 5 bases and the V segment lost 3 bases, leaving 7 bases of the junction unmatched. The CDR3 loop is CASSSTSGGPGDTQYF. The CDR3, as DNA: TGCGCCAGCAGCTCAACTAGCGGGGGGCCGGGAGATACGCAGTATTTT.

V usage is TRBV5-6 and J usage is TRBJ2-1; possible D gene TRBD2, 5 bases. Germline V gene sequence: CDR1 SGHDT, CDR2 YYEEEE. The length of the CDR3 is 12 residues. V shed 4 bases and J shed 8 bases, with 10 bases lying between them. The CDR3 region has the DNA TGTGCCAGCAGCGACGGGGTCTATGAGCAGTTCTTC. Translation: CASSDGVYEQFF.

The chain combines TRBV4-3 with TRBJ1-1, with D perhaps matching TRBD1 (5 bases). From germline, CDR1 is LGHNA and CDR2 YSLEER. There are 13 residues in the CDR3. Between the trimmed V and J ends, which lost 0 bases and 4 bases, there was a span of 6 bases. Here the CDR3 DNA reads TGCGCCAGCAGCCAAGAGGGGGTCACTGAAGCTTTCTTT. Its protein is CASSQEGVTEAFF.